This TCR beta chain was captured in a study of T-cell reconstitution after alpha-beta-depleted transplantation in children. Study-level points and caveats: Counts and diversity of T cells one year after transplant came mostly from newly produced T cells. Surviving recipient T cells and intrathymic progenitors accounted for some patients' high TCRbeta diversity at day 60. At around two months after transplant, the alpha-beta T cells were reportedly derived from several hundred expanded clones that came from non-depleted graft cells.

TCRbeta library construction was performed incorporating unique molecular identifiers. One entry per CDR3 protein, called by TCRdb with MiXCR from the PCR reads. Here the sample spans some 300,000 distinct CDR3 sequences, 7.5% to 9% being singletons. Concerning this clonotype: Its specificity is unknown.

Germline assignment: CDR1 SGHTA and CDR2 FQGNSA. The CDR3 length is 17 residues. V lost 4 bases and J lost 0, with 16 bases in between. This specimen consisted of peripheral blood, obtained 360 days after TCRalphabeta/CD19-depleted stem cell transplant. This sequence was found in a female patient aged 2 to 10 who had a stem cell transplant for Fanconi anemia, so the T cells may come from the graft donor. This chain uses TRBV7-2 with TRBJ2-1, with D perhaps assigned TRBD1 or TRBD2 (5 bases each). CDR3 residues: CASSSAVGVVSYNEQFF. DNA of the CDR3: TGTGCCAGCAGCTCCGCAGTGGGGGTTGTCTCCTACAATGAGCAGTTCTTC.